This TCR beta chain was captured by sequencing in a study of cytomegalovirus exposure and HLA in healthy donors (dated by TCRdb to the late 2010s). Context from the whole study: In an earlier analysis of 550 to 750 of the donors, 250 to 300 Gb of sequence data and 90 million to 130 million unique TCR beta sequences from 150 million to 200 million T cells were reported. An early release covering 500 to 750 HLA-typed donors comprised about 310 gigabases of sequencing data and around 80 million unique TCR sequences. Among some 410 genotyped donors of the cohort, an average of approximately 240,000 unique TCR beta nucleotide sequences were sequenced per donor, about a sixth of them non-productive. All discovery cohort repertoires had been generated on a single sequencing platform. The study aimed to test whether signatures of past pathogen exposure could be identified by cataloging public T cell receptors. Using immunosequencing, the study profiled T cell repertoires from 500 to 800 subjects and related those repertoires to cytomegalovirus serostatus. Donor age, sex, ethnicity and CMV serostatus were compiled alongside the repertoire data. Among the roughly 370 genotyped donors, under 90% belonged to the genetic ancestry cluster associated with self-reported Caucasian donors. To predict cytomegalovirus infection status, the study brought together high-throughput TCR immunosequencing, statistical association of individual TCRs with disease status, and machine learning. Typing coverage varied by locus: roughly 629-640 donors for A, B, C, DRB1 and DQB1; roughly 510 for DQA1; over 600 for DPA1; around 490 for DPB1. Besides the first cohort of 500 to 700 subjects, a separate validation cohort made up of 120 different subjects was used. In a later analysis, previously published TCR beta repertoires from several hundred donors were re-analyzed and high-resolution HLA genotyping was added so that TCR occurrence patterns could be studied. Because of strong linkage in the cohort, four to six DR-DQ haplotypes were treated as single units for association and clustering. Rather than drawing on any new phenotypic data, the later analysis identified candidate immune exposures from TCR beta sequences and the way those sequences occurred across donors. Genome-wide SNP genotypes for about three fifths of the 666 donors were used in a later genetic analysis, which treated that subset as a discovery cohort. An earlier analysis of around 580 of the donors used high-throughput TCR beta sequencing to judge whether each TCR beta V gene segment behaved as functional or pseudogenic. HLA typing included class I and class II loci at four-digit resolution. General findings and caveats noted by the study authors: Because HLA typing was missing for some donors at each locus, association tests included only the typed subset. A further reported finding was that TCR beta sequences accurately predicted the HLA-A and HLA-B alleles for most subjects in the first cohort. In vitro tests confirmed that a few of the cytomegalovirus-associated TCR beta chains recognize cytomegalovirus antigens. The authors suggested that the approach could potentially be extended to other disease states and immunological phenotypes. In both the original and validation cohorts, the classifier was reported to diagnose cytomegalovirus status with high specificity and sensitivity. A later analysis associated some 17,000 TCR beta sequences with specific HLA alleles at a false discovery rate of 0.05. Compared with equally common non-associated chains, HLA-associated TCR beta chains in a later analysis were more clonally expanded and had lower generation probabilities. A cluster of highly shared sequence variants was judged likely to represent a technical artifact of the sequencing pipeline. Most CMV-associated TCR beta chains appeared to be HLA-restricted in a later analysis, and the HLA associations seemed to be driven largely by CMV exposure. Strong co-occurrence of HLA alleles, especially DR and DQ, made assigning TCR associations to individual alleles difficult. According to a later analysis, parvovirus B19, influenza, CMV and Epstein-Barr virus appeared linked to several top co-occurrence clusters. V-gene and J-gene trimming of TCR beta chains was associated with a missense DCLRE1C variant in a later genetic analysis, and the association was replicated in an independent cohort. Broadly in line with IMGT annotations, most TCR beta V segments showed up in productive rearrangements about 87% or about 30% of the time in an earlier analysis of approximately 600 of the donors. Linkage disequilibrium might explain the correlated functional status among segregating V segments, but an unknown experimental factor could not be ruled out. In this cohort, only TCR beta chains were sequenced, and detectable features were limited by the absence of alpha or paired-chain data. Most TCR sequences were seen in very few donors, while some public TCRs were found in many individuals. The study listed 170 or so TCR beta chains as associated with cytomegalovirus. Because counts were too low, more than 15 rarely observed V segments, including chromosome 9 orphons, were left out of the earlier analysis of about 620 of the donors. Presence/absence analyses assumed roughly uniform sequencing depth across donors, an assumption that may not hold. In a later analysis, TCR association rates were found to vary across HLA loci, with the most associated TCRs seen for DRB1 alleles and the fewest for HLA-C alleles. Because the 87-base-pair reads could not distinguish some IMGT-functional V segments, including TRBV6-2 and TRBV6-3, those segments were excluded. Immune exposure information for the cohort was limited to CMV serostatus. Compared with the approximately 670-donor mean, donors in an Asian-associated ancestry cluster had fewer N-insertions in productive TCRs, according to a later genetic analysis.

The cohort was made up of 666 healthy bone marrow donors. At the time of sampling, every cohort member was nominally healthy, though immune exposures that went unrecorded were likely present. The donor was CMV seronegative and belonged to the group of around 400 seronegative cohort members. A peripheral blood sample was collected from each donor, and TCR beta sequencing was performed on peripheral blood mononuclear cells. The Qiagen DNeasy Blood Extraction Kit was used to extract genomic DNA from the blood cell samples. The library was built by means of the immunoSEQ multiplex PCR assay. The multiplex PCR relied on a mix of 60 forward primers for TCR Vbeta segments and 13 reverse primers for TCR Jbeta segments. Amplification of the CDR3 region of rearranged TCR beta genes was performed with a multiplex PCR assay on genomic DNA. The amplified TCR beta libraries were sequenced on the Illumina HiSeq System as 87-base-pair reads. The authors' analysis ran thus. In a later analysis, approximately 74 million unique TCR beta chains were counted across the 650 to 750 repertoires, and around 10 million of these chains were shared by at least two donors. To remove PCR and sequencing errors, raw reads were error-corrected and collapsed into unique sequences using a nearest-neighbor algorithm that merged closely related sequences. To assign V, D and J gene segments, CDR3 sequences were aligned to IMGT reference sequences. Each retained sequence needed at least a six-nucleotide match to both a V gene segment and a J gene segment. Rearrangements were classified as productive when the CDR3 lacked stop codons and remained in frame with V and J, and all other rearrangements were classified as non-productive. CDR3 was defined according to IMGT convention as the region running from the second conserved V-encoded cysteine to the conserved J-encoded phenylalanine. In an earlier analysis of 550 to 650 of the donors, sequences lacking an unambiguous match to a single V gene segment were excluded. An earlier analysis of a few hundred of the donors called V segments functional above 56.7% productive rearrangements and segregating when the between-donor standard deviation exceeded 5%. A statistical classification framework was built for diagnosing cytomegalovirus status from the catalog of TCR beta chain sequences. In a later analysis, V and J genes were assigned by comparing TCR nucleotide sequences against IMGT/GENE-DB human TR gene sequences. A later analysis assigned CDR3 sequences and most-parsimonious VDJ recombination scenarios with the TCRdist pipeline. In a later analysis, each TCR beta chain was defined by its CDR3 amino acid sequence together with its V-gene family, and reads without a unique V-gene family were excluded. To address suspected cross-contamination and a sequencing artifact, a later analysis removed around 600 highly shared, low-generation-probability nucleotide sequences. For each public chain, a later analysis derived a clonal expansion index from normalized ranks of inferred template counts within each repertoire. In a later analysis, generation probabilities were computed using a VDJ recombination model fitted to out-of-frame rearrangements, and the results were checked against IGoR. In a later analysis, TCR-TCR, TCR-HLA and TCR-CMV co-occurrence was scored with hypergeometric tests, and a repertoire-size bias correction was applied to TCR pairs. To estimate false discovery rates, a later analysis permuted the HLA or CMV assignments 20 times. In a later analysis, co-occurring TCRs were grouped with DBSCAN, and TCRdist sequence similarity was added when clustering was performed within HLA-allele-positive subsets. Repertoires with fewer than 30,000 or more than 120,000 public chains, plus five repertoires with anomalous nucleotide sharing, were excluded from co-occurrence clustering. TCRdb took over this immuneACCESS table, retaining in-frame rearrangements with V and J assigned. Such tables are incomplete; in checked studies, under half of the missing clones stem from an unresolved V gene, and the remainder is unexplained. V and J calls and clone size are those listed in that table; D and trimming were worked out from the DNA. Across this sample there are about 110,000 clones, with over 65% seen only once. The ten biggest clones cover about 0.92% of the sample.

A few counts support this clone. There is no known antigen for this receptor. Qualities for individual bases were not recorded, and no much larger clone is one base off. CDR1 is given as SGHRS and CDR2 as YFSETQ, both from the germline V gene. The CDR3 goes from the cysteine to the phenylalanine over 13 residues. Only the CDR3 portion is preserved as DNA: 39 bases, with reading frame beginning at the first base. V is clipped by 5 bases and J by 2 bases, and the sequence between their germline boundaries is 11 bases long. The V gene is TRBV5-1 and the J gene is TRBJ2-7; no D gene can be assigned with confidence. This clonotype was obtained from a woman in her thirties in good health and CMV-seronegative. The sequencing input was PBMCs. This receptor has the CDR3 CASRSVMAYEQYF. The nucleotides are TGCGCCAGCAGGTCGGTCATGGCCTACGAGCAGTACTTC. Reference TRBV5-1 and TRBJ2-7 genes cover what lies past the CDR3, so the full variable domain is KAGVTQTPRYLIKTRGQQVTLSCSPISGHRSVSWYQQTPGQGLQFLFEYFSETQRNKGNFPGRFSGRQFSNSRSEMNVSTLELGDSALYLCASRSVMAYEQYFGPGTRLTVT.